The TCR beta chain under discussion was sequenced for a study of CD8 T cells in ankylosing spondylitis. Findings of the study overall: Roughly eight highly homologous variants made up a TCR beta motif that seemed to typify ankylosing spondylitis blood.

A note on this clonotype: Antigen unknown.

The CDR3 loop spans 15 amino acids. V shed 2 bases and J shed 4 bases, with 11 bases lying between them. Germline V CDR1 and CDR2: MDHEN, SYDVKM. Libraries for TCR beta were made by quantitative 5'-RACE with molecular barcodes. TCRdb reprocessed the 5' RACE reads with MiXCR, giving one entry per CDR3 protein. The sample lists hundreds of thousands of distinct CDR3 sequences; 12% were seen once. The chain uses TRBV28 and TRBJ2-2; tentatively, D is TRBD2 (5 bases). The sequencing input was blood, either unsorted or a sorted T cell fraction (not recorded which). This TCR derives from a male donor with ankylosing spondylitis. The CDR3 nucleotides read TGTGCCAGCAGTTTAGGAGGTGTATTCACCGGGGAGCTGTTTTTT. Residues: CASSLGGVFTGELFF.